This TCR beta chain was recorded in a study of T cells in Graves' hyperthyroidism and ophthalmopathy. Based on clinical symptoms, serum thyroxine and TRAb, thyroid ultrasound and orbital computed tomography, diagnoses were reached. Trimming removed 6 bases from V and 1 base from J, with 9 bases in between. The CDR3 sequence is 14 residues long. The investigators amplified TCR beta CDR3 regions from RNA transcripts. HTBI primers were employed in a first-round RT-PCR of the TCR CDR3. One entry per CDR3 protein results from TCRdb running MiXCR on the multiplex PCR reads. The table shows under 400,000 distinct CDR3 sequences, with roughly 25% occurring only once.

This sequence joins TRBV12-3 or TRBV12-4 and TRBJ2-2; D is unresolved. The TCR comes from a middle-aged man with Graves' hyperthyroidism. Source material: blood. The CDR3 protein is CASRPAGNTGELFF. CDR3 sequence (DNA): TGTGCCAGCAGACCTGCAGGGAACACCGGGGAGCTGTTTTTT.